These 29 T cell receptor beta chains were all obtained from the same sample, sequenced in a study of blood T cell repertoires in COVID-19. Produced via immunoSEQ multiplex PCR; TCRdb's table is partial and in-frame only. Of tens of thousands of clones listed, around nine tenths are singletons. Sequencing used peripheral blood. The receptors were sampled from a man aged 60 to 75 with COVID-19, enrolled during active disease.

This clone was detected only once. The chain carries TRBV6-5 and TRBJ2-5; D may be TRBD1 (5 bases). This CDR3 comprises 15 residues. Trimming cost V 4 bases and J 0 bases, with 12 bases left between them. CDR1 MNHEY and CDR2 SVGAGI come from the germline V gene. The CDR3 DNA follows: TGTGCCAGCAGTTCCCCGCACAGGAACCAAGAGACCCAGTACTTC. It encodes CASSSPHRNQETQYF.

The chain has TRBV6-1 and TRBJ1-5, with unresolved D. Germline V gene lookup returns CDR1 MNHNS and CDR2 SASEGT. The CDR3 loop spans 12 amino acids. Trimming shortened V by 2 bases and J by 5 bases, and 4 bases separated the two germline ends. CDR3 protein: CASSERDQPQHF. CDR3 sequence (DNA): TGTGCCAGCAGTGAAAGAGATCAGCCCCAGCATTTT.

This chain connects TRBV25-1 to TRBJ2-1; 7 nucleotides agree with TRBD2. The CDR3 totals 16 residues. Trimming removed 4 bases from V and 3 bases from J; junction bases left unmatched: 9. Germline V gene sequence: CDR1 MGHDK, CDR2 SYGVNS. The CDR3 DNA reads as TGTGCCAGCAGTGCCTCCCTTGGGACTAACTACAATGAGCAGTTCTTC. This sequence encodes CASSASLGTNYNEQFF.

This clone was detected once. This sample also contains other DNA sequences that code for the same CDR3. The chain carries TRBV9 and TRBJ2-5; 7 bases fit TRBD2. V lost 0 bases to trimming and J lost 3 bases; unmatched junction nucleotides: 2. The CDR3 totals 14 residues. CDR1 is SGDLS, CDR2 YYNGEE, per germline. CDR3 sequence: CASSVGLAEETQYF. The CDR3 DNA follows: TGTGCCAGCAGCGTAGGGCTAGCGGAAGAGACCCAGTACTTC.

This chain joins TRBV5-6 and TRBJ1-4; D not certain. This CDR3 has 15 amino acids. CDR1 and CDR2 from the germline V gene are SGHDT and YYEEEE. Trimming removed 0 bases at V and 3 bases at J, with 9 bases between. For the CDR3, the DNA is TGTGCCAGCAGCTTGGACTGGGCCTCTAATGAAAAACTGTTTTTT. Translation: CASSLDWASNEKLFF. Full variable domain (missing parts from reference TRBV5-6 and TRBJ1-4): DAGVTQSPTHLIKTRGQQVTLRCSPKSGHDTVSWYQQALGQGPQFIFQYYEEEERQRGNFPDRFSGHQFPNYSSELNVNALLLGDSALYLCASSLDWASNEKLFFGSGTQLSVL.

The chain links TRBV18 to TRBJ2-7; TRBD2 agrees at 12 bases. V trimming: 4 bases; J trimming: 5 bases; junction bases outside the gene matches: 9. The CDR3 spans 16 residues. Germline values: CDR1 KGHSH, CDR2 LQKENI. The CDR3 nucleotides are TGTGCCAGCTCACTACTCGGACTAGCGGGGTACAACGAGCAGTACTTC. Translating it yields CASSLLGLAGYNEQYF.

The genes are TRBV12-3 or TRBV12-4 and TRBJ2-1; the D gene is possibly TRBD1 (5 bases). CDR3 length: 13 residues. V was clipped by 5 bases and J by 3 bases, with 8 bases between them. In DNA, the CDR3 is TGTGCCAGCAGTCAAGACAGCTACAATGAGCAGTTCTTC. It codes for CASSQDSYNEQFF.

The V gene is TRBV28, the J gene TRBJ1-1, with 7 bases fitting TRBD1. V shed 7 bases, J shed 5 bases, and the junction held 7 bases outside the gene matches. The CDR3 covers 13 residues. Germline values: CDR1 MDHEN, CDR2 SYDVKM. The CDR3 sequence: CASKEGGSTEAFF. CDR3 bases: TGTGCCAGCAAGGAAGGGGGCTCGACTGAAGCTTTCTTT.

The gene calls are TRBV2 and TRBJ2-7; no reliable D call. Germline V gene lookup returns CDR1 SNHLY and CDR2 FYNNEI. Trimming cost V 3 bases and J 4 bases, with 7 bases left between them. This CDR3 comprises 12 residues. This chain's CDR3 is CASSDRRYEQYF. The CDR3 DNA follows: TGTGCCAGCAGTGATCGCAGGTACGAGCAGTACTTC.

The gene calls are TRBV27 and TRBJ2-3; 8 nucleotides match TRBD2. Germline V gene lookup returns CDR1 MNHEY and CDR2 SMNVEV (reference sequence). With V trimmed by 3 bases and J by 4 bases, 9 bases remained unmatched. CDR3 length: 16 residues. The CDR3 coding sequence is TGTGCCAGCAGTTTTCCGTCTAGCGGGCGTCCAGATACGCAGTATTTT. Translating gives CASSFPSSGRPDTQYF.

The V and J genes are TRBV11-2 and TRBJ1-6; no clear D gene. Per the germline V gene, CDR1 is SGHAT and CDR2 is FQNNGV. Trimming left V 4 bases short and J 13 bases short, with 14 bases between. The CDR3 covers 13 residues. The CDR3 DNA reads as TGTGCCAGCAGCTCCCCTACCGGGGTGCCCCTCCACTTT. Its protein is CASSSPTGVPLHF.

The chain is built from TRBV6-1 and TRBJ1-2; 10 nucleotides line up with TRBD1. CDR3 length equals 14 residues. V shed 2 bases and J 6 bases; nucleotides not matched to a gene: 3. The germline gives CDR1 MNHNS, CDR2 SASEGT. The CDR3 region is CASSEPGTGDGYTF. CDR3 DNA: TGTGCCAGCAGTGAACCCGGGACAGGGGATGGCTACACCTTC.

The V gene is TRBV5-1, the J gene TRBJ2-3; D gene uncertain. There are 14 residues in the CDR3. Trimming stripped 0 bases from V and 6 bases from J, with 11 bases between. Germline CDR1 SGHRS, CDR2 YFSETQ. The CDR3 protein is CASSLGQPLDTQYF. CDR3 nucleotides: TGCGCCAGCAGCTTGGGACAACCGTTGGATACGCAGTATTTT. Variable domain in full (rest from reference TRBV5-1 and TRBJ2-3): KAGVTQTPRYLIKTRGQQVTLSCSPISGHRSVSWYQQTPGQGLQFLFEYFSETQRNKGNFPGRFSGRQFSNSRSEMNVSTLELGDSALYLCASSLGQPLDTQYFGPGTRLTVL.

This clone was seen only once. CDR3 nucleotides: TGTGCCAGCAGCTTAGGCAGAACCCTTGGGAGGGGCTACACCTTC. This encodes CASSLGRTLGRGYTF. The rearrangement links TRBV11-2 to TRBJ1-2; no definite D call. This CDR3 is 15 amino acids long. Germline V CDR1 and CDR2: SGHAT, FQNNGV. Trimming removed 1 base from V and 8 bases from J, with 17 bases in between.

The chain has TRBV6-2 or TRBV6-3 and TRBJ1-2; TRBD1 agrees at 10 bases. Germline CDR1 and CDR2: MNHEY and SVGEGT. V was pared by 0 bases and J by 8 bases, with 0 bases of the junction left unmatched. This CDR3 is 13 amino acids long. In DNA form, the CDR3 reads TGTGCCAGCAGTTACTCGACAGGGGGCGGCTACACCTTC. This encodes CASSYSTGGGYTF.

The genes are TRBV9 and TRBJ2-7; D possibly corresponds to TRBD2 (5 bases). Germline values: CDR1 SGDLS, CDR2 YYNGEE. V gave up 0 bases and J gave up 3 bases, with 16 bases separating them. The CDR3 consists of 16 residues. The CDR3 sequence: CASSVEPEAGYYEQYF. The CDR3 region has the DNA TGTGCCAGCAGCGTAGAGCCGGAGGCCGGTTACTACGAGCAGTACTTC.

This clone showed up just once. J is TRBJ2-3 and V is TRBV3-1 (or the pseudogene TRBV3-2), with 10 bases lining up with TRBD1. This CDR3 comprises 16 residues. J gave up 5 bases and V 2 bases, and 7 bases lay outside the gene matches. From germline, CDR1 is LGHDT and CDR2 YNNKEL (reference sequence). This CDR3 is CASSQLGTGAKDTQYF. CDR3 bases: TGTGCCAGCAGCCAACTGGGGACAGGGGCCAAAGATACGCAGTATTTT.

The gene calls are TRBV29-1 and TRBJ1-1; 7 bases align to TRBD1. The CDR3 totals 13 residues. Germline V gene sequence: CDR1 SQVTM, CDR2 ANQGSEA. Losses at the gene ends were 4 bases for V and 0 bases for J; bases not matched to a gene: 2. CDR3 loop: CSVGRGLNTEAFF. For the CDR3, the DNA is TGCAGCGTTGGGAGGGGGCTGAACACTGAAGCTTTCTTT.

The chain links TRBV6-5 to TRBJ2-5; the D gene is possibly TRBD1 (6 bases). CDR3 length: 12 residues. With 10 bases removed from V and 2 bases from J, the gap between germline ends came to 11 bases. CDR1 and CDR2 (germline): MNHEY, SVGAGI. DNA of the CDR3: TGTGCCATAGACAGGACGCAAGAGACCCAGTACTTC. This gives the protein CAIDRTQETQYF.

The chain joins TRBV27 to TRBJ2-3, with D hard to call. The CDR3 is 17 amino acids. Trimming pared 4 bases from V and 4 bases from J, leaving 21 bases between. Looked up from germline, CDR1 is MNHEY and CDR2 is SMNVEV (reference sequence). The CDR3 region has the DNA TGTGCCAGCAGTTCTCACCTTGACATCCGAGTGGCAGATACGCAGTATTTT. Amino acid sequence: CASSSHLDIRVADTQYF.

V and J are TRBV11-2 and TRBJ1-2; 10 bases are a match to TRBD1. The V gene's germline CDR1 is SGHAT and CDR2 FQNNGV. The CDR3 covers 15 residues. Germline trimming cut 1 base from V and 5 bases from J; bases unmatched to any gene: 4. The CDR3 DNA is TGTGCCAGCAGCTTAGTAGGGACAGGGGTATATGGCTACACCTTC. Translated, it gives CASSLVGTGVYGYTF.

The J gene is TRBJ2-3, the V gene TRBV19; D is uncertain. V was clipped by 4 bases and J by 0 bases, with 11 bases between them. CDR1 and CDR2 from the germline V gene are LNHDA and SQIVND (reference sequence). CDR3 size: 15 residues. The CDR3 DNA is TGTGCCAGTAGTAGCAGGTTATCTAGCACAGATACGCAGTATTTT. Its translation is CASSSRLSSTDTQYF.

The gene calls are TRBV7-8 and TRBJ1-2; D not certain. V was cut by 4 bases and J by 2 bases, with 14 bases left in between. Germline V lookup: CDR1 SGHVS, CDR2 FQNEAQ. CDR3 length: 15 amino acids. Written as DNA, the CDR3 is TGTGCCAGCAGCTCGCGTGCGAGGGAGAACTATGGCTACACCTTC. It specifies CASSSRARENYGYTF.

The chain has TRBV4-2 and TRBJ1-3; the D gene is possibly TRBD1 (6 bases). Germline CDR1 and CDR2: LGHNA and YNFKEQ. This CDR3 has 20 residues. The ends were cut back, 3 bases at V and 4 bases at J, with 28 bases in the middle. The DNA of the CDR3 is TGTGCCAGCAGCCAGGACTTTACAGGGTCTCAGGGGCCGAACGGAAACACCATATATTTT. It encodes CASSQDFTGSQGPNGNTIYF.

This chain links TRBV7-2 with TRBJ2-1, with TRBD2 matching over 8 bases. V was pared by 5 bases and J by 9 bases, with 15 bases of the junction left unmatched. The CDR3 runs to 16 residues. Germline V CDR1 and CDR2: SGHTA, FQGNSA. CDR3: CASSHPGREVLGEQFF. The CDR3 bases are TGTGCCAGCAGCCATCCGGGGCGGGAGGTTCTAGGTGAGCAGTTCTTC.

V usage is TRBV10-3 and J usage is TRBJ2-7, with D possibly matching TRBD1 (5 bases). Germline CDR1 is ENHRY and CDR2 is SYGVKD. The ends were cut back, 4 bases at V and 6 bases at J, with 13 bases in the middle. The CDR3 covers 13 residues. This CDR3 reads CAISAPGQREQYF. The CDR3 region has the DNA TGTGCCATCAGTGCCCCAGGGCAGCGCGAGCAGTACTTC.

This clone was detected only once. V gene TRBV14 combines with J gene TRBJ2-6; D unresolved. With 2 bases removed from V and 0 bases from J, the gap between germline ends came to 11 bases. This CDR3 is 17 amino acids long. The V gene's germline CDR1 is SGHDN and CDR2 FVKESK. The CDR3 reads CASSQFRGVSGANVLTF. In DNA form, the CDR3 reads TGTGCCAGCAGCCAATTCCGCGGCGTCTCTGGGGCCAACGTCCTGACTTTC.

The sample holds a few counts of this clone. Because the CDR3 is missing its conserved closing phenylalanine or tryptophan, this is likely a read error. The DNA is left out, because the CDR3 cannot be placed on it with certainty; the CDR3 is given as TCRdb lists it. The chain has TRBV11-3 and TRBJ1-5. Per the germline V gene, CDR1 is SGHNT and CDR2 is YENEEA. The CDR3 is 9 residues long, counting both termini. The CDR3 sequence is CASSFGRGL.

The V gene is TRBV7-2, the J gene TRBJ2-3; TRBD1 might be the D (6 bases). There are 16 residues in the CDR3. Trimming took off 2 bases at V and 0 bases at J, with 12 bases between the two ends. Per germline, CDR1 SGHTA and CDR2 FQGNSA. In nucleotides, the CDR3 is TGTGCCAGCAGCTTAAGCAGGGGCCGTAGCACAGATACGCAGTATTTT. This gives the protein CASSLSRGRSTDTQYF.